The sequence of this T cell receptor (beta chain) was determined in a study of cytomegalovirus exposure and HLA in healthy donors. About this clone: Its antigen is not known. This specimen includes other DNA sequences encoding the same CDR3.

Data came from immunoSEQ multiplex PCR; TCRdb stores just in-frame clones and leaves some out. The table includes approximately 210,000 clones, about 82% detected once. The CDR3 runs 14 residues. Germline V gene sequence: CDR1 KGHSH, CDR2 LQKENI. The V end was cut by 5 bases, the J end by 2 bases, with 10 bases between. Study-wide findings and caveats: Testing in vitro showed a few CMV-associated chains specific for CMV antigens. 150 to 200 TCR beta chains were listed as cytomegalovirus-associated. Subsequent analysis of the 110 or so validation repertoires found a tendency for first-cohort TCR clusters to co-occur.

The donors were members of the validation cohort comprising approximately 120 subjects, separate from the roughly 690-subject first cohort. Sequencing was performed on PBMCs. V gene TRBV18 combines with J gene TRBJ1-5; possibly TRBD1 for D (6 bases). This TCR derives from a woman younger than 35 in good health and CMV-seronegative. The CDR3 DNA reads TGTGCCAGCTCAACAGGGCCGGGCAATCAGCCCCAGCATTTT. Amino acids: CASSTGPGNQPQHF.